This TCR beta chain is from a study of radiotherapy plus CTLA-4 blockade in lung cancer. The table came from immunoSEQ multiplex PCR; TCRdb's copy has only in-frame clones and leaves some out. The table lists more than 90,000 clones, around 88% of them singletons. This CDR3 has 14 residues. In germline, CDR1 is SGHRS, CDR2 YFSETQ. V dropped 0 bases and J dropped 5 bases, with 9 bases sitting between them. The receptor was derived from a human donor with non-small cell lung cancer that progressed on radiotherapy plus ipilimumab. The rearrangement uses TRBV5-1 and TRBJ2-1; TRBD1 is a possible D gene (5 bases). Source: peripheral blood, taken from a patient treated with radiotherapy plus ipilimumab. CDR3: CASSLADIHNEQFF. Here the CDR3 DNA reads TGCGCCAGCAGCTTGGCGGACATACACAATGAGCAGTTCTTC.